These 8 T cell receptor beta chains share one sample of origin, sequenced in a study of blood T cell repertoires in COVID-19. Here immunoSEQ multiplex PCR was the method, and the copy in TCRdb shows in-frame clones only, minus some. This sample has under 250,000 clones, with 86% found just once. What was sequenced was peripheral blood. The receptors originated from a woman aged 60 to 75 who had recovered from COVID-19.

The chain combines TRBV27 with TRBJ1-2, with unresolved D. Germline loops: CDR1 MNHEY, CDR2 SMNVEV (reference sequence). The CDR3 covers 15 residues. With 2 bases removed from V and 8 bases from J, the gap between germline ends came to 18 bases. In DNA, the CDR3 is TGTGCCAGCAGTTTAAGCCGACACCTCGGGAGGGGCTACACCTTC. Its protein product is CASSLSRHLGRGYTF.

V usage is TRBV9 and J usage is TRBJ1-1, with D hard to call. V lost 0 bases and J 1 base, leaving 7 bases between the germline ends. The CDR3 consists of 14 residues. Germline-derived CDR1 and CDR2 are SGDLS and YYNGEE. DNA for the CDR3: TGTGCCAGCAGCGTAGAATCGGGGAACACTGAAGCTTTCTTT. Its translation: CASSVESGNTEAFF.

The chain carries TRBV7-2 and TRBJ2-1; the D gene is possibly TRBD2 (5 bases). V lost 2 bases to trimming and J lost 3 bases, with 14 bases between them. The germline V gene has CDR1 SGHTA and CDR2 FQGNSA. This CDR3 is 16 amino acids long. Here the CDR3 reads CASSLLGLAGYNEQFF. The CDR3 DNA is TGTGCCAGCAGCTTATTAGGTCTGGCGGGCTACAATGAGCAGTTCTTC.

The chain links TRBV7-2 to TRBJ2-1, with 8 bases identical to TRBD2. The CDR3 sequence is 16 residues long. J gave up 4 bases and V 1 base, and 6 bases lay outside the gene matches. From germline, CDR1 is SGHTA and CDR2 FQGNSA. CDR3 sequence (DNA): TGTGCCAGCAGCTTAGGGCAGGCGGGGGGTTACAATGAGCAGTTCTTC. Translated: CASSLGQAGGYNEQFF.

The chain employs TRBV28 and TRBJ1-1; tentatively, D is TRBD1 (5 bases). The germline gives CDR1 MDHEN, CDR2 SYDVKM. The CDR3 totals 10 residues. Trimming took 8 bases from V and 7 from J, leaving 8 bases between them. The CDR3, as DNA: TGTGCCAGCTTTACAGGTGAAGCTTTCTTT. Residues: CASFTGEAFF. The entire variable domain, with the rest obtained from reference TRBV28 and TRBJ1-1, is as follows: DVKVTQSSRYLVKRTGEKVFLECVQDMDHENMFWYRQDPGLGLRLIYFSYDVKMKEKGDIPEGYSVSREKKERFSLILESASTNQTSMYLCASFTGEAFFGQGTRLTVV.

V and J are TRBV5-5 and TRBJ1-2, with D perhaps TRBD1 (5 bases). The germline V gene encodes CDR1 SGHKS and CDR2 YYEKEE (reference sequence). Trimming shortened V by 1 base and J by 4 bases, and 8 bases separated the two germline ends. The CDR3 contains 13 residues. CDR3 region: CASSLQGPYGYTF. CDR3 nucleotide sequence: TGTGCCAGCAGCTTGCAGGGTCCCTATGGCTACACCTTC. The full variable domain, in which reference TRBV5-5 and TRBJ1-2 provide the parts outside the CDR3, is DAGVTQSPTHLIKTRGQQVTLRCSPISGHKSVSWYQQVLGQGPQFIFQYYEKEERGRGNFPDRFSARQFPNYSSELNVNALLLGDSALYLCASSLQGPYGYTFGSGTRLTVV.

CDR3 loop: CASSYKDSNYEQYF. The CDR3 coding sequence is TGTGCCAGCAGTTACAAAGACAGCAACTACGAGCAGTACTTC. The V call is TRBV6-5, the J call TRBJ2-7; possible D gene TRBD1, 5 bases. Germline V lookup: CDR1 MNHEY, CDR2 SVGAGI. V lost 2 bases and J lost 3, with 11 bases in between. The CDR3 is 14 amino acids.

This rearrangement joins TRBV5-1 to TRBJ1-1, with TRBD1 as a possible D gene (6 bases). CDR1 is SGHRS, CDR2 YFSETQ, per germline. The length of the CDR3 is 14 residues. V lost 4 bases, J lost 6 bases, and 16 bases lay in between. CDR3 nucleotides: TGCGCCAGCAGCCTTGGGCCGGGGGGGCCTGAAGCTTTCTTT. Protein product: CASSLGPGGPEAFF.